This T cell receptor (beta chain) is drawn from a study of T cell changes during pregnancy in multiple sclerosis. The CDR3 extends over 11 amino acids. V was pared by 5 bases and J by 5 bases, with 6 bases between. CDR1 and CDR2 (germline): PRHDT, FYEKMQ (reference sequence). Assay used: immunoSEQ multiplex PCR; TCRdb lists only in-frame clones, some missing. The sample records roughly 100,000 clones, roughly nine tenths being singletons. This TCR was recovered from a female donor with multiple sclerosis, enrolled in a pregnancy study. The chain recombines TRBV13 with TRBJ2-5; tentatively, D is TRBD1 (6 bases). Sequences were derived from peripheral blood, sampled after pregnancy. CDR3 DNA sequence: TGTGCCAGCAGCAGGGGGGAGACCCAGTACTTC. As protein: CASSRGETQYF.